This T cell receptor (beta chain) was found in a study of long-term antiretroviral therapy in people with HIV (dated by TCRdb to 2021 to 2024). In the study overall: The earliest samples were collected roughly a decade before the 2015 WHO recommendation for immediate ART, at a time when ART was usually postponed until CD4 counts fell. A retrospective serial study tested whether changes in peripheral blood TRB repertoire composition and diversity were associated with ART initiation and durable HIV suppression. From 25 to 30 adults with confirmed HIV infection, the cohort provided some 200 cryopreserved PBMC samples, gathered serially across a mean of around 6 years (range 1-12). Eleven of the 30 participants with HIV were female. No cross-contamination during QIAcube processing was seen in test extractions of a monoclonal T-cell line run alongside a few dozen polyclonal samples. The paper's findings and limits, for the study overall: HIV repertoires had narrower CDR3 length ranges than controls, and the network structure suggested an antigen-experienced repertoire that shifted only slightly toward naive after ART. No data were available on ART adherence, viral resistance or therapy changes, limiting inferences about post-ART repertoire changes. A significant increase in TRB diversity was found to be associated with ART initiation, although TRB diversity was observed to remain significantly below that of transplant donor controls even after long-term ART. Since PBMC availability was limited, sequencing covered only the TCR beta chain, with no alpha chain pairing. The samples span the years 2004 to 2017, and the ART regimens used may be less effective than current regimens. The repertoire was dominated across all time points by expanded TRB clones identified before ART initiation, although this dominance was seen to fluctuate and to decrease in many PLHIV after ART. Unsorted PBMC were profiled instead of sorted CD4+ and CD8+ T cells because pre-ART samples had limited cell numbers.

This clone was recorded a few times. Its antigen has not been determined. The record has no base qualities; no much larger clone is one base away. Inclusion was restricted to participants for whom at least one PBMC sample before ART initiation and at least two post-ART samples were available. Treatment was received in the United States of America by all participants with HIV. Before DNA extraction, cryopreserved samples containing about 0.9-10 million PBMC were thawed and washed. At the time of the earliest PBMC sample, participants with HIV were aged between roughly 23 and 60 years. Per participant, PBMC samples came from 1-4 timepoints prior to ART initiation and 2-8 timepoints following ART initiation, for a median of 7 samples. For every participant, serial HIV viral load, CD4+ T-cell count, ART history and demographic data were obtained. A Qiagen kit on a QIAcube was used to extract genomic DNA from unsorted PBMC, with samples processed in batches of 12.

V sheds 5 bases and J sheds 4 bases, leaving 18 bases between their ends. The CDR1 and CDR2 encoded by the germline V gene are SGHAT and FQNNGV. The CDR3 contains 15 residues, cysteine and phenylalanine counted. Only the CDR3 region is kept as DNA, spanning 45 bases read in frame from base 1. The immunoSEQ hsTCRB v3.0 assay was used at survey level resolution to sequence the TRB variable region. The targeted TRB sequencing depth was roughly 40,000-55,000 T-cell genomes per sample. Pooled TRB libraries were sequenced on an Illumina MiSeq with a v3 150-cycle kit. As for the authors' bioinformatics: Repertoire analysis was run in R within a reproducible Nextflow workflow that covered QC, data transformation and analysis. LymphoSeq2, an R package for exploring AIRR-Seq data, was used to implement custom analyses. A few samples that produced fewer than 5000 total TRB sequences were removed, so some 190 HIV repertoires were analyzed. Among the 170 to 200 retained HIV repertoires, 55 to 65 were collected before ART initiation and 129 after ART initiation. Each repertoire was downsampled to 5000 TRB nucleotide sequences, and summary statistics were averaged across 100 downsampling iterations. Only TRB sequences with CDR3 regions of at least seven amino acids were retained for analysis. Diversity was assessed using a clonality score derived from Shannon entropy and using the Gini coefficient. Repertoire networks linked the top 5000 CDR3 amino acid sequences whenever two sequences differed by an edit distance of one. Antigen specificity groups and MHC restriction were predicted for TRB CDR3 amino acid sequences with GLIPH2. CDR3 amino acid sequences were matched against VDJdb and McPAS-TCR to flag known CMV, EBV, HIV or tissue antigen associations. Pre-ART, post-ART and control groups were compared with Wilcoxon signed-rank tests and Holm-Bonferroni correction. This immuneACCESS table, as held by TCRdb, lists in-frame sequences with V and J called but not all clones. Of the missing ones, under half trace to an unresolved V gene in checked studies; the others have no known cause. That table gives V, J and clone size, and the DNA gave D and trimming. The sample data list around 21,000 clones, and about four fifths of these were observed just once. The ten largest account for about 6% of the sample.

Sequenced material: unsorted PBMCs, taken 0.2 years after starting antiretroviral therapy. The V and J genes are TRBV11-2 and TRBJ2-7; TRBD1 is perhaps the D gene, given 5 matching bases. The receptor comes from a young woman with HIV. In nucleotide form, the sequence is TGTGCCAGCAGCGACAGTGGGCAGGGCGAGTACGAGCAGTACTTC. Its translation is CASSDSGQGEYEQYF. The full variable domain, completed from the reference TRBV11-2 and TRBJ2-7 proteins outside the CDR3, reads EAGVAQSPRYKIIEKRQSVAFWCNPISGHATLYWYQQILGQGPKLLIQFQNNGVVDDSQLPKDRFSAERLKGVDSTLKIQPAKLEDSAVYLCASSDSGQGEYEQYFGPGTRLTVT.